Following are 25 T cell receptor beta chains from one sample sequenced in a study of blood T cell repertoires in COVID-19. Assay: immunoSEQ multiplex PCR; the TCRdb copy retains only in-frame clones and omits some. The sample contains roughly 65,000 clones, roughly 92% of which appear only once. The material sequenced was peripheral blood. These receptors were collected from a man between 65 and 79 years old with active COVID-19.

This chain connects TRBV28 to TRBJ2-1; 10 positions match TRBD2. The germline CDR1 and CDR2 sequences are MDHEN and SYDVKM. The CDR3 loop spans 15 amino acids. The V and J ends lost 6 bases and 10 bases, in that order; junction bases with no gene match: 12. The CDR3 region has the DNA TGTGCCAGCAGGGTAACTAGCGGGGACCGTCGGGAGCAGTTCTTC. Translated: CASRVTSGDRREQFF.

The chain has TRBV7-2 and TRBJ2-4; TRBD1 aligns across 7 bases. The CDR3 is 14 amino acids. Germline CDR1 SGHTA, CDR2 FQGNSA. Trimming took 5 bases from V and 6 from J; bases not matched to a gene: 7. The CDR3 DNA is TGTGCCAGCAGCCCACAGGGGATAGGAAACATTCAGTACTTC. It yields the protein CASSPQGIGNIQYF.

The CDR3 DNA reads as TGTGCCAGCAGTTACTCTAATAGGGGCCAGAATCAGCCCCAGCATTTT. This gives the protein CASSYSNRGQNQPQHF. The genes are TRBV6-6 and TRBJ1-5; D may be TRBD1 (5 bases). The ends were cut back, 0 bases at V and 4 bases at J, with 13 bases in the middle. The CDR3 is 16 amino acids. Germline CDR1 MNHNY, CDR2 SVGAGI (reference sequence).

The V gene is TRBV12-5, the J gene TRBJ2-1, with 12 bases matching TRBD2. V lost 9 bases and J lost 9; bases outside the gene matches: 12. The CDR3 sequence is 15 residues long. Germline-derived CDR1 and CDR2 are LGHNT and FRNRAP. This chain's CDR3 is CASLRGLAGLREQFF. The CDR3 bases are TGTGCTAGCCTTAGGGGACTAGCGGGCCTACGTGAGCAGTTCTTC. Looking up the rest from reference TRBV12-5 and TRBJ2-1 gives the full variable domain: DARVTQTPRHKVTEMGQEVTMRCQPILGHNTVFWYRQTMMQGLELLAYFRNRAPLDDSGMPKDRFSAEMPDATLATLKIQPSEPRDSAVYFCASLRGLAGLREQFFGPGTRLTVL.

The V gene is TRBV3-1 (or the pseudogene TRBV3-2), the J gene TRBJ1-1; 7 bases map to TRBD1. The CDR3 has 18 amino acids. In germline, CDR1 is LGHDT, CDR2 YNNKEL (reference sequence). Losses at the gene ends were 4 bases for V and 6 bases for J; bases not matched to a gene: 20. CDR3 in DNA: TGTGCCAGCAGCCTGAGCGACAGGGTTGGAGGCGCGATGGCTGAAGCTTTCTTT. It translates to CASSLSDRVGGAMAEAFF.

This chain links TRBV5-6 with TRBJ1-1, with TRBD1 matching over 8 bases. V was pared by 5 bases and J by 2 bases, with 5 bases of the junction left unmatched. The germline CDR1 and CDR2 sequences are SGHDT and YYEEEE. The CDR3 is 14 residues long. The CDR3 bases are TGTGCCAGCAGAGAGACAGGGGCAAACACTGAAGCTTTCTTT. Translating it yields CASRETGANTEAFF. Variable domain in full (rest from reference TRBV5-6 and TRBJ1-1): DAGVTQSPTHLIKTRGQQVTLRCSPKSGHDTVSWYQQALGQGPQFIFQYYEEEERQRGNFPDRFSGHQFPNYSSELNVNALLLGDSALYLCASRETGANTEAFFGQGTRLTVV.

This CDR3 reads CASSYRGVMYNEQFF. Written as DNA, the CDR3 is TGTGCCAGCAGTTACCGGGGGGTCATGTACAATGAGCAGTTCTTC. This chain uses TRBV6-5 with TRBJ2-1, with 7 bases lining up with TRBD2. CDR1 is MNHEY, CDR2 SVGAGI, per germline. The V and J ends lost 2 bases and 4 bases, in that order; junction bases with no gene match: 5. The CDR3 length is 15 residues.

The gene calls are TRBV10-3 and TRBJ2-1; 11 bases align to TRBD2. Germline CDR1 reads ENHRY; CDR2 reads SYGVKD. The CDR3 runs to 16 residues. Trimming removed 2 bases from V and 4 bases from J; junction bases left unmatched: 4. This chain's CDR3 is CAISEPTSGGYNEQFF. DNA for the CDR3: TGTGCCATCAGTGAGCCTACTAGCGGGGGATACAATGAGCAGTTCTTC.

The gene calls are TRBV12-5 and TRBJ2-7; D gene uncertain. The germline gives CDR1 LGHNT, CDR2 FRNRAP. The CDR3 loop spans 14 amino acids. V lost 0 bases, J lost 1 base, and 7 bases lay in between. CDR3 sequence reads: CASGLVPGSYEQYF. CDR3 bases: TGTGCTAGTGGTTTGGTACCGGGTTCCTACGAGCAGTACTTC.

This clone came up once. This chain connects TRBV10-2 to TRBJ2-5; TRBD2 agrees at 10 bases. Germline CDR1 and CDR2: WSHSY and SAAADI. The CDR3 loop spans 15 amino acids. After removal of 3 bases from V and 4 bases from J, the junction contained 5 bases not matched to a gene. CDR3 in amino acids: CASSDSGGASETQYF. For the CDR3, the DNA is TGCGCCAGCAGTGACAGCGGGGGGGCATCAGAGACCCAGTACTTC.

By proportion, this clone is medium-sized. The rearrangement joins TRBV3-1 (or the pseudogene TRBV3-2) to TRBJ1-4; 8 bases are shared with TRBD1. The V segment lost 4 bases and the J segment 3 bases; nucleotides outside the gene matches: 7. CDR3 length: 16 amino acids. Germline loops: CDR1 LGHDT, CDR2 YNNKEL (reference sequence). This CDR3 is CASSLRTGLSNEKLFF. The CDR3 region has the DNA TGTGCCAGCAGCCTCCGGACAGGGCTTTCTAATGAAAAACTGTTTTTT.

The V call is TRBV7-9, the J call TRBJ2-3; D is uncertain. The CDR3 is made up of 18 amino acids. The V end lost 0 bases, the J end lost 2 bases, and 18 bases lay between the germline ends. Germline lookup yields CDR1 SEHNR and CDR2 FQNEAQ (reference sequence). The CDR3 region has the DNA TGTGCCAGCAGCTTAGCGTTATCCGGCAGGAAGGCCACAGATACGCAGTATTTT. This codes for CASSLALSGRKATDTQYF.

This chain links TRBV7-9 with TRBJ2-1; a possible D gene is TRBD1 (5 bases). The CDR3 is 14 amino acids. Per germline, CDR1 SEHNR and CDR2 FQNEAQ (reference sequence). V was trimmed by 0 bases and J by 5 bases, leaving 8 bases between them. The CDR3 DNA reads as TGTGCCAGCAGCTTAGCTGGGGCCGACAATGAGCAGTTCTTC. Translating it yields CASSLAGADNEQFF.

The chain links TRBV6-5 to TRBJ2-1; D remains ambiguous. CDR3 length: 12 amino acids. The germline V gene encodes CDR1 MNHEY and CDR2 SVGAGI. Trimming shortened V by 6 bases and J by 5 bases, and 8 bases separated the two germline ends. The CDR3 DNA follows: TGTGCCAGCAGACATCCAGACAATGAGCAGTTCTTC. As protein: CASRHPDNEQFF.

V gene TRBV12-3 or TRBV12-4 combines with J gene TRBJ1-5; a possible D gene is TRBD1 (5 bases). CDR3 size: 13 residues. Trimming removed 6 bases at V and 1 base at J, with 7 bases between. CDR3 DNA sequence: TGTGCCAGCAGCAGGGAAAGCAATCAGCCCCAGCATTTT. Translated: CASSRESNQPQHF.

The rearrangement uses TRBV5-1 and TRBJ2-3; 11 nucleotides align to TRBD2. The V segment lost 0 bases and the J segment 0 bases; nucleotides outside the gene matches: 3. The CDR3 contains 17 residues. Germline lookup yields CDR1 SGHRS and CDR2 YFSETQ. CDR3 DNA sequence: TGCGCCAGCAGCTTGGCCACTAGCGGGGGAAGCACAGATACGCAGTATTTT. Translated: CASSLATSGGSTDTQYF.

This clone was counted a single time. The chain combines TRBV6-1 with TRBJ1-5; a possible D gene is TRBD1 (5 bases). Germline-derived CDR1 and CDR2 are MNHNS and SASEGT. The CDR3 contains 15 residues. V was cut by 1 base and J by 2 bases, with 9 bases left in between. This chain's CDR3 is CASSEEGLRNQPQHF. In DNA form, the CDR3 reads TGTGCCAGCAGTGAAGAGGGGCTGCGCAATCAGCCCCAGCATTTT.

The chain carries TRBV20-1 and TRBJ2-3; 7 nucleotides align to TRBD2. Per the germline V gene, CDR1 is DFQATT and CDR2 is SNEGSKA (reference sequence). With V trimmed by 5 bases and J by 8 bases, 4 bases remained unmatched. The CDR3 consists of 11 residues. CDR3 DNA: TGCAGTGCTGGGAGGGATGTTACGCAGTATTTT. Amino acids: CSAGRDVTQYF.

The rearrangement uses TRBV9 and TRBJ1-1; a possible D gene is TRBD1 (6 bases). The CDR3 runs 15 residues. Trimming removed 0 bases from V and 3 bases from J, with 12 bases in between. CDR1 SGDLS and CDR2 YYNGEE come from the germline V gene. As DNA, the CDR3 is TGTGCCAGCAGCGTAGATGGCAGGGGAGACACTGAAGCTTTCTTT. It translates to CASSVDGRGDTEAFF.

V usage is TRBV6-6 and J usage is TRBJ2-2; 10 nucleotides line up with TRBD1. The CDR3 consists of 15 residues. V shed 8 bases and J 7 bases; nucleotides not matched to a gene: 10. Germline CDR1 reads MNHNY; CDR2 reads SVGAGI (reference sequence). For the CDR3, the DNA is TGTGCCAGCGGGATGACAGGGGGCGTTTTCGGGGAGCTGTTTTTT. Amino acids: CASGMTGGVFGELFF.

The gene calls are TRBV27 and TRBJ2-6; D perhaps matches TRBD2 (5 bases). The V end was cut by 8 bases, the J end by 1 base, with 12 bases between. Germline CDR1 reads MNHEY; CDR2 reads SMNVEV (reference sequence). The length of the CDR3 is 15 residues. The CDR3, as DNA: TGTGCCAGCTCCCCAGAGGGTTCTGGGGCCAACGTCCTGACTTTC. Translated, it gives CASSPEGSGANVLTF.

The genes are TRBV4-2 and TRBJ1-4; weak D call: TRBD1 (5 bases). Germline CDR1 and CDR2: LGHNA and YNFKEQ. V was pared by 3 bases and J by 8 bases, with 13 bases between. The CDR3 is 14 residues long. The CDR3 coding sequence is TGTGCCAGCAGCCAGGGCGGCGGGGGGGAAAAACTGTTTTTT. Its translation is CASSQGGGGEKLFF.

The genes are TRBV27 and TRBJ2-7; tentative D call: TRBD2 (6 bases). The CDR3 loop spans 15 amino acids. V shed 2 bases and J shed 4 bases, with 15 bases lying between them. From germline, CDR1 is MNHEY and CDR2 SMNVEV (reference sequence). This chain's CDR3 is CASSLQGGRLYEQYV. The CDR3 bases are TGTGCCAGCAGTTTACAGGGAGGCCGATTATACGAGCAGTACGTC.

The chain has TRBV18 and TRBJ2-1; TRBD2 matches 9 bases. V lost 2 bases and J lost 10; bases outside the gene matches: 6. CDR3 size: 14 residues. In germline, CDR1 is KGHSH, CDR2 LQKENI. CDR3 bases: TGTGCCAGCTCACCAGTATCGAGCGGGGGGGAGCAGTTCTTC. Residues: CASSPVSSGGEQFF.

The CDR3 sequence is CASSFGQGSTEAFF. CDR3 DNA: TGCGCCAGCAGCTTCGGACAGGGGAGCACTGAAGCTTTCTTT. The chain uses TRBV5-1 and TRBJ1-1, with TRBD1 matching over 9 bases. This CDR3 contains 14 residues. V dropped 2 bases and J dropped 4; count of bases not matched to a gene: 3. Per germline, CDR1 SGHRS and CDR2 YFSETQ. The full variable domain, its missing parts supplied by reference TRBV5-1 and TRBJ1-1, is KAGVTQTPRYLIKTRGQQVTLSCSPISGHRSVSWYQQTPGQGLQFLFEYFSETQRNKGNFPGRFSGRQFSNSRSEMNVSTLELGDSALYLCASSFGQGSTEAFFGQGTRLTVV.